Sequencing of this T cell receptor (beta chain) was carried out in a study of OX40 agonist ivuxolimab in advanced cancers. Clones were sequenced by immunoSEQ multiplex PCR, and TCRdb holds only the in-frame ones, with some missing. The sample consists of around 7,700 clones, 86% of them appearing once. CDR3 size: 17 residues. V dropped 3 bases and J dropped 3 bases, with 19 bases sitting between them. The germline V gene has CDR1 SGHDT and CDR2 YYEEEE. This chain joins TRBV5-6 and TRBJ1-5, with a tentative D call TRBD1 (6 bases). This sequence originates from an adult with an advanced solid tumor such as melanoma, head and neck, liver or kidney cancer. The material was CD4+ or CD8+ T cells sorted from blood, obtained in a trial of the OX40 agonist ivuxolimab. DNA of the CDR3: TGTGCCAGCAGCTGGGGGCGAGGGTCGAAGAACAATCAGCCCCAGCATTTT. It encodes CASSWGRGSKNNQPQHF.